The sequence of this T cell receptor beta chain was determined in a study of blood T cell repertoires in COVID-19. The wider study: COVID-19 samples from acute and convalescent phases originated in the United States, Italy and Spain.

Produced via immunoSEQ multiplex PCR; TCRdb's table is partial and in-frame only. The data contain 350,000 to 400,000 clones, 75% to 90% of them seen just once; the ten biggest clones take up approximately 1%. The V and J ends lost 7 bases and 2 bases, in that order; junction bases with no gene match: 8. The CDR3 has 14 amino acids. CDR1 is MDHEN, CDR2 SYDVKM, per germline. Two negative PCRs, clearance, or symptom resolution characterized the recovered Cohort 3 donors. This TCR was sampled from a man in his late teens or twenties who had recovered from COVID-19. The sample was PBMCs or T cells enriched from blood (not recorded which). The chain employs TRBV28 and TRBJ2-7, with 7 bases identical to TRBD2. In nucleotides, the CDR3 is TGTGCCAGCATCTCGGGGGGACCCACCTACGAGCAGTACTTC. Its protein product is CASISGGPTYEQYF.